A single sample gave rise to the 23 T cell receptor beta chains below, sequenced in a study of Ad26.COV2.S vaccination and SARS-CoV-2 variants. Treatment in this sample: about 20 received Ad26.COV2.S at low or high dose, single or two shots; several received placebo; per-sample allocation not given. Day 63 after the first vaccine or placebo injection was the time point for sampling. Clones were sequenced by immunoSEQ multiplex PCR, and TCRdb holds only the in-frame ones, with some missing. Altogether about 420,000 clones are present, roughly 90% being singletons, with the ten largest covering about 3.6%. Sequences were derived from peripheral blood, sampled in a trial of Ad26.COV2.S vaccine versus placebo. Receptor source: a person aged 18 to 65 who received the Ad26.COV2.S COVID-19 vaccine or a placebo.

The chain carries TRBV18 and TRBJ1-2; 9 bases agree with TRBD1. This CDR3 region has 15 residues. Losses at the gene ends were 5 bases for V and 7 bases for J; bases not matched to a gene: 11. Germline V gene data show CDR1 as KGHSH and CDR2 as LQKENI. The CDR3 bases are TGTGCCAGCTCAGAGAAACAGGGGGCGAATTTTGGCTACACCTTC. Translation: CASSEKQGANFGYTF.

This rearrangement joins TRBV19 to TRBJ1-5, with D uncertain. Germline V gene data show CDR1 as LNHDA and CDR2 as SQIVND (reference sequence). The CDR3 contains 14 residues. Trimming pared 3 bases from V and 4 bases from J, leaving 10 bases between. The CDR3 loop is CASSIAAANQPQHF. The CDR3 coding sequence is TGTGCCAGTAGTATTGCGGCAGCTAATCAGCCCCAGCATTTT.

CDR3 in amino acids: CASSTNFDRGQYEQYF. Written as DNA, the CDR3 is TGTGCCAGCAGCACCAACTTCGACAGGGGGCAGTACGAGCAGTACTTC. The chain joins TRBV9 to TRBJ2-7; TRBD1 matches 10 bases. The CDR3 runs to 16 residues. Germline-derived CDR1 and CDR2 are SGDLS and YYNGEE. The V gene end was trimmed by 4 bases and the J gene end by 4 bases; junction bases not matched to a gene: 11.

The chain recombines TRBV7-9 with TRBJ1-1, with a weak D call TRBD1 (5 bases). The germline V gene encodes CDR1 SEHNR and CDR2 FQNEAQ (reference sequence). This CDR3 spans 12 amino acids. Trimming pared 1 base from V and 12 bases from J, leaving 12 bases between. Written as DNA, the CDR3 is TGTGCCAGCAGCTTAGAGGGGCTAATGCCTTTCTTT. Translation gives CASSLEGLMPFF.

The CDR3 coding sequence is TGTGCCAGCAGTAGCGACAGGGAAGGGGCCTACGAGCAGTACTTC. Its translation: CASSSDREGAYEQYF. This chain joins TRBV28 and TRBJ2-7; TRBD1 matches at 7 bases. The CDR3 covers 15 residues. Per the germline V gene, CDR1 is MDHEN and CDR2 is SYDVKM. The trim removed 5 bases at V and 2 bases at J, leaving 9 bases unmatched.

CDR3 in amino acids: CSVAEGDEQYF. The CDR3 DNA reads TGCAGCGTTGCCGAAGGCGACGAGCAGTACTTC. This rearrangement joins TRBV29-1 to TRBJ2-7; D unresolved. CDR1 SQVTM and CDR2 ANQGSEA come from the germline V gene. The V and J ends lost 4 bases and 5 bases respectively, with 9 bases between them. The CDR3 is 11 amino acids.

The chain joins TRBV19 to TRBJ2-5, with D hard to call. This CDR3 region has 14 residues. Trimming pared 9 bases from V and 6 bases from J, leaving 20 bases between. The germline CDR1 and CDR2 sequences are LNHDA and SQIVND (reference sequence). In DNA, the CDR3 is TGTGCCAGCTCGACCCTCAGCGACTGGAAGACCCAGTACTTC. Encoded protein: CASSTLSDWKTQYF.

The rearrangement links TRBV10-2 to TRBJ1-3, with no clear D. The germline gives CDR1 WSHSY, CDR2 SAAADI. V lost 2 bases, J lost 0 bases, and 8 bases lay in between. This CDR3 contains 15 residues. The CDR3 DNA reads TGCGCCAGCAGTGAGATTGGGGACTCTGGAAACACCATATATTTT. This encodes CASSEIGDSGNTIYF.

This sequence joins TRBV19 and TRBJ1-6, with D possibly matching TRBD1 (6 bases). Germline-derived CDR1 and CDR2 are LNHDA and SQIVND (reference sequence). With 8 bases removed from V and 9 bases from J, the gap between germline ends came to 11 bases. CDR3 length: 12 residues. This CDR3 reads CASRQAVSPLHF. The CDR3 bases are TGTGCCAGTCGACAGGCGGTTTCACCCCTCCACTTT.

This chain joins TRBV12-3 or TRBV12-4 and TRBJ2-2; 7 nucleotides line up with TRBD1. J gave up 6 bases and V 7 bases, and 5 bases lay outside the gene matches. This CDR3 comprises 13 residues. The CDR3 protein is CASILTGPGELFF. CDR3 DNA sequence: TGTGCCAGCATCCTGACAGGGCCCGGGGAGCTGTTTTTT.

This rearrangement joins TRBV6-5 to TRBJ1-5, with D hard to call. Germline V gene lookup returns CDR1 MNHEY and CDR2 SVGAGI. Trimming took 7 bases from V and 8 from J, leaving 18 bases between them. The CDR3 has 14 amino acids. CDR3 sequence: CASTQSLGLEPQHF. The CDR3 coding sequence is TGTGCCAGCACCCAGAGTCTGGGGTTGGAGCCCCAGCATTTT.

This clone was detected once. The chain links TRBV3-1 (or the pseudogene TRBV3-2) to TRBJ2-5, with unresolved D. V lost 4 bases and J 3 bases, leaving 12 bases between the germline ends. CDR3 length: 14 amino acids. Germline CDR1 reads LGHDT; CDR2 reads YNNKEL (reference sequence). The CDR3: CASSPLAGKETQYF. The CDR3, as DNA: TGTGCCAGCAGCCCCCTCGCCGGTAAAGAGACCCAGTACTTC.

The CDR3 region has the DNA TGTGCCAGCAGAACCGGGACAGGGGTCTCCTACGAGCAGTACTTC. It specifies CASRTGTGVSYEQYF. The chain links TRBV6-4 to TRBJ2-7; TRBD1 aligns across 10 bases. Germline V gene sequence: CDR1 MRHNA, CDR2 SNTAGT. The CDR3 sequence is 15 residues long. Trimming at V came to 6 bases and at J to 0 bases, leaving 5 bases not matched to a gene.

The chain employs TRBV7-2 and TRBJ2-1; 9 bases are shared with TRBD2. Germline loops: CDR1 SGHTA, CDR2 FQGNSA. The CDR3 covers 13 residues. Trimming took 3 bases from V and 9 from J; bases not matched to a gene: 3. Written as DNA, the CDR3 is TGTGCCAGCAGCTTGGGACTAGCAGGTGAGCAGTTCTTC. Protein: CASSLGLAGEQFF.

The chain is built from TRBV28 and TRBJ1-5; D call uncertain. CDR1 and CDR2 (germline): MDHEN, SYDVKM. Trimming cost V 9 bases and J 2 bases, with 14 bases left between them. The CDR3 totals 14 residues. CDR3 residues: CASNRGRRNQPQHF. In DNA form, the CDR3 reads TGTGCCAGTAACCGAGGCAGGCGCAATCAGCCCCAGCATTTT.

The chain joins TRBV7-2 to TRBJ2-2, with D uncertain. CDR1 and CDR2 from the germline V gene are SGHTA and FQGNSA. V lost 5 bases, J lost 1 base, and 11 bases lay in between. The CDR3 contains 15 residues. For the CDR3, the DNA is TGTGCCAGCAGCCCCCGGGTTGAGAACACCGGGGAGCTGTTTTTT. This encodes CASSPRVENTGELFF.

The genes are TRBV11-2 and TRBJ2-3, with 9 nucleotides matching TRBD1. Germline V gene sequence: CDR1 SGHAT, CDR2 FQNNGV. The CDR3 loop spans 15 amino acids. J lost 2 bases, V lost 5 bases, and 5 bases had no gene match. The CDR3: CASSKDRGATDTQYF. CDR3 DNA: TGTGCCAGCAGCAAAGACAGGGGGGCCACAGATACGCAGTATTTT.

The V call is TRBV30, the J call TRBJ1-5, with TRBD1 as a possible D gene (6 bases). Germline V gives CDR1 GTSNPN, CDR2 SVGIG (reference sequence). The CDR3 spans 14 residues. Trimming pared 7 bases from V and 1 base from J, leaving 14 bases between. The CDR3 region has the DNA TGTGCCTCAAAAGGGGGGGGGAGCAATCAGCCCCAGCATTTT. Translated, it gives CASKGGGSNQPQHF.

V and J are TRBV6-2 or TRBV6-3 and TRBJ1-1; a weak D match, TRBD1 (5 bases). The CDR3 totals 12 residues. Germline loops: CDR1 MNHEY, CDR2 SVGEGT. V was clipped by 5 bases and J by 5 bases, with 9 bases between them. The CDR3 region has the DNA TGTGCCAGCAGTAAAGGGGTAACTGAAGCTTTCTTT. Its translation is CASSKGVTEAFF.

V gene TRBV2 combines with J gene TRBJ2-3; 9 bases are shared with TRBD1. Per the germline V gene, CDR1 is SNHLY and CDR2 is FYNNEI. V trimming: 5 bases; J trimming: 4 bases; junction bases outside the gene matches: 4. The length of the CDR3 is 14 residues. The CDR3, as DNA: TGTGCCAGCAGTAGGGACAGGGTTGCAGATACGCAGTATTTT. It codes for CASSRDRVADTQYF.

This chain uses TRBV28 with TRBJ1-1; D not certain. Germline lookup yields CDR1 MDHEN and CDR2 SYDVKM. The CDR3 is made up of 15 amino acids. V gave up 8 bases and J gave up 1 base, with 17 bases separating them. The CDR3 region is CASPPPVGKNTEAFF. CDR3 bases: TGTGCCAGCCCCCCACCGGTGGGAAAGAACACTGAAGCTTTCTTT.

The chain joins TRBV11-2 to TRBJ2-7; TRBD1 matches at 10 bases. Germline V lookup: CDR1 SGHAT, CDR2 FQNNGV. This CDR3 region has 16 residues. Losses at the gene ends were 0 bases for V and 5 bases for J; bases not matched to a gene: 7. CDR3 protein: CASSLDGGGQGHEQYF. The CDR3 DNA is TGTGCCAGCAGCTTAGATGGGGGGGGACAGGGGCACGAGCAGTACTTC.

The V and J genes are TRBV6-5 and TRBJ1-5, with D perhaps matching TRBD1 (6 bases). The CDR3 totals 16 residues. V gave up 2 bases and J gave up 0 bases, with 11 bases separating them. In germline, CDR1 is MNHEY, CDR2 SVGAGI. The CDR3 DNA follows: TGTGCCAGCAGTTACCCGGGACATAATAGCAATCAGCCCCAGCATTTT. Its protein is CASSYPGHNSNQPQHF.